The 5 T cell receptor beta chains reported below all come from one sample, sequenced in a study of persistence of HIV-infected CD4 T cells. The libraries were made with immunoSEQ version 4 in survey mode. The data were produced by immunoSEQ multiplex PCR, yet TCRdb's version contains in-frame clones alone and is incomplete. The data show tens of thousands of clones, with approximately 80% seen just once and 15% to 20% held by the top ten. Their target antigens are unknown. Overlapping HIV-1 Gag 15-mer peptides at around 0.91 ug per peptide per mL were used. CD40L/CD69 double-negative CD45RO-high memory CD4+ T cells were collected. Here the sequenced sample was CD4+ T cells sorted from PBMCs after approximately 18-hour stimulation, taken from a patient who received antiretroviral therapy. The receptors come from an adult woman with HIV who was CMV-seropositive.

This clone was observed once. The rearrangement joins TRBV15 to TRBJ2-7; D call uncertain. Looked up from germline, CDR1 is LNHNV and CDR2 is YYDKDF (reference sequence). The CDR3 has 15 residues. V was trimmed by 4 bases and J by 5 bases, leaving 18 bases between them. The CDR3 loop reads CATSTRKDGAHEQYF. In nucleotides, the CDR3 is TGTGCCACCAGCACACGGAAGGATGGAGCGCACGAGCAGTACTTC.

The chain recombines TRBV20-1 with TRBJ2-7, with 13 bases that match TRBD2. Germline lookup yields CDR1 DFQATT and CDR2 SNEGSKA (reference sequence). V trimming: 5 bases; J trimming: 7 bases; junction bases outside the gene matches: 8. The CDR3 runs to 14 residues. CDR3 nucleotide sequence: TGCAGTGCTCGTGGACTAGCGGGGGTAAAGGAGCAGTACTTC. It specifies CSARGLAGVKEQYF.

The chain links TRBV10-1 to TRBJ2-7; TRBD2 matches at 10 bases. This CDR3 spans 14 amino acids. Germline CDR1 and CDR2: WNHNN and SYGVQD (reference sequence). The trim removed 6 bases at V and 5 bases at J, leaving 7 bases unmatched. This chain's CDR3 is CASSPGTSAHEQYF. The CDR3 DNA follows: TGCGCCAGCAGCCCCGGGACTAGCGCCCACGAGCAGTACTTC.

The chain has TRBV14 and TRBJ2-1; D unresolved. The V and J ends lost 4 bases and 4 bases respectively, with 14 bases between them. The V gene's germline CDR1 is SGHDN and CDR2 FVKESK. CDR3 size: 15 residues. The CDR3: CASSRRTLLYNEQFF. In DNA form, the CDR3 reads TGTGCCAGCAGCCGCCGGACCTTACTATACAATGAGCAGTTCTTC.

This clone occurred a few times. The J gene is TRBJ2-2, the V gene TRBV11-3; 8 bases match TRBD1. Germline CDR1 is SGHNT and CDR2 is YENEEA. The CDR3 runs to 15 residues. The J segment lost 6 bases and the V segment lost 5 bases, leaving 8 bases of the junction unmatched. The CDR3: CASSPGQGLAGELFF. The DNA of the CDR3 is TGTGCCAGCAGCCCCGGACAGGGTTTAGCCGGGGAGCTGTTTTTT.